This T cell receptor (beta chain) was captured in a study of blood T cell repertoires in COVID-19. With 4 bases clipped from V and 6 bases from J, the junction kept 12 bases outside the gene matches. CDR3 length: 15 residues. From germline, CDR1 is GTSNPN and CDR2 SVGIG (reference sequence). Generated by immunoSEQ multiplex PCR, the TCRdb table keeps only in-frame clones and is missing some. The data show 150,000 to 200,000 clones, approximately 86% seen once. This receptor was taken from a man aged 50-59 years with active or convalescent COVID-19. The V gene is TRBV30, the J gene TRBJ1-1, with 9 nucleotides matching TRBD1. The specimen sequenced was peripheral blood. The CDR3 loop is CAWMRGGQGLAEAFF. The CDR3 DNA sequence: TGTGCCTGGATGAGGGGGGGACAGGGATTAGCTGAAGCTTTCTTT.